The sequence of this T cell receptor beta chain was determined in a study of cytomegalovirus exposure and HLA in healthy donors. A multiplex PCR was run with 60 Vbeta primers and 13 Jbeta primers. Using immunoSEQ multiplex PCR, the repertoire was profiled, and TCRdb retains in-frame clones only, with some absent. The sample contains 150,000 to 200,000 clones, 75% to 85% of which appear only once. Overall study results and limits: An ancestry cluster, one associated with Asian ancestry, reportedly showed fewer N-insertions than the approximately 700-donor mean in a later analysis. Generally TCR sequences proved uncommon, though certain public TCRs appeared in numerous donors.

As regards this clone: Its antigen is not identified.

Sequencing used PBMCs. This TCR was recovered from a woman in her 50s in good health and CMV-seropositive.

The CDR3 DNA follows: TGTGCCAGCAGCCCCGGGACAGCTTTCAACCCTTTCTATGGCTACACCTTC. Translation gives CASSPGTAFNPFYGYTF. The V and J genes are TRBV5-6 and TRBJ1-2; 7 bases are a match to TRBD1. Germline V lookup: CDR1 SGHDT, CDR2 YYEEEE. The length of the CDR3 is 17 residues. The V gene end was trimmed by 4 bases and the J gene end by 4 bases; junction bases not matched to a gene: 16.